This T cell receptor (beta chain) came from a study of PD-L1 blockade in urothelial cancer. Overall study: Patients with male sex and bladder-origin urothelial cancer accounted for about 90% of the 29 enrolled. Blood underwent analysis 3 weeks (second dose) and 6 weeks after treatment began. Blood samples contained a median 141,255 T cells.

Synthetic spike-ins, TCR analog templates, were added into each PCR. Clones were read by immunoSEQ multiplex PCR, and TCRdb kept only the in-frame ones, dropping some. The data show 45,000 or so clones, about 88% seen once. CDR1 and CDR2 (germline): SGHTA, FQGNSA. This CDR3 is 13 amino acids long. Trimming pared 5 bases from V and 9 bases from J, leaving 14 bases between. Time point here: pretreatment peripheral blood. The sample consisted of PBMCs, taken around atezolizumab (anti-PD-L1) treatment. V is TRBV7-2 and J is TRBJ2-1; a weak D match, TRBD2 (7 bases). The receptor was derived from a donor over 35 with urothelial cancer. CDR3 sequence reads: CASSRGVGGEQFF. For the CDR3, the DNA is TGTGCCAGCAGCCGGGGGGTAGGGGGTGAGCAGTTCTTC.